Below, 29 T cell receptor beta chains from the same sample are listed, as sequenced in a study of T-cell reconstitution after alpha-beta-depleted transplantation in children. The TCRbeta library incorporated unique molecular identifiers. MiXCR, applied by TCRdb to the PCR reads, yields one record per CDR3 protein. The table records around 140,000 distinct CDR3 sequences, roughly 9% of them present only once. Sequencing was performed on PBMCs, mostly from graft donor cells, taken 180 days after TCRalphabeta/CD19-depleted stem cell transplant. The receptors derive from a female patient aged 2 to 10 who had a stem cell transplant for congenital amegakaryocytic thrombocytopenia, so the T cells may come from the graft donor.

The table lists this clonotype with many counts. The chain combines TRBV20-1 with TRBJ1-5; D call uncertain. Germline lookup yields CDR1 DFQATT and CDR2 SNEGSKA (reference sequence). With 0 bases removed from V and 5 bases from J, the gap between germline ends came to 14 bases. This CDR3 has 15 amino acids. CDR3 sequence (DNA): TGCAGTGCTAGAGATATAAATAGGGCCTATCAGCCCCAGCATTTT. This sequence encodes CSARDINRAYQPQHF.

This clonotype was picked up a small number of times. The rearrangement joins TRBV20-1 to TRBJ2-7; TRBD1 agrees at 9 bases. CDR3 length equals 13 residues. Germline loops: CDR1 DFQATT, CDR2 SNEGSKA (reference sequence). With 1 base clipped from V and 4 bases from J, the junction kept 2 bases outside the gene matches. DNA for the CDR3: TGCAGTGCTAGAGGGGACAGGGAGTACGAGCAGTACTTC. This encodes CSARGDREYEQYF.

Many counts were recorded for this clonotype. The V call is TRBV7-2, the J call TRBJ2-1, with 9 bases lining up with TRBD2. The CDR3 has 16 amino acids. J was trimmed by 12 bases and V by 5 bases; bases with no gene match: 17. Per germline, CDR1 SGHTA and CDR2 FQGNSA. This chain's CDR3 is CASSHGASGIMLGQFF. The CDR3 nucleotides read TGTGCCAGCAGCCACGGGGCTAGCGGGATCATGTTAGGGCAGTTCTTC. The whole variable domain, filled in from reference TRBV7-2 and TRBJ2-1, reads GAGVSQSPSNKVTEKGKDVELRCDPISGHTALYWYRQSLGQGLEFLIYFQGNSAPDKSGLPSDRFSAERTGGSVSTLTIQRTQQEDSAVYLCASSHGASGIMLGQFFGPGTRLTVL.

This clonotype was counted at least ten times. This rearrangement joins TRBV5-6 to TRBJ2-5; TRBD2 matches at 9 bases. This CDR3 is 17 amino acids long. V was clipped by 0 bases and J by 2 bases; unmatched bases: 8. Germline lookup yields CDR1 SGHDT and CDR2 YYEEEE. CDR3 residues: CASSLGGSTSGQETQYF. In DNA, the CDR3 is TGTGCCAGCAGCTTGGGAGGGTCGACTAGCGGACAAGAGACCCAGTACTTC.

This clonotype was counted between two and nine times. The CDR3 sequence is CASSPWVGVEQYF. CDR3 nucleotide sequence: TGTGCCAGCAGTCCTTGGGTGGGGGTGGAGCAGTACTTC. The genes are TRBV28 and TRBJ2-7; TRBD1 or TRBD2 may be the D gene (5 bases each). CDR3 length: 13 residues. V was pared by 5 bases and J by 7 bases, with 15 bases between. Germline assignment: CDR1 MDHEN and CDR2 SYDVKM.

In its sample, this clonotype was seen many times. V is TRBV7-2 and J is TRBJ2-5, with unresolved D. The V end lost 5 bases, the J end lost 2 bases, and 9 bases lay between the germline ends. The CDR3 spans 13 residues. Germline V gene lookup returns CDR1 SGHTA and CDR2 FQGNSA. CDR3 loop: CASSRRVQETQYF. CDR3 DNA sequence: TGTGCCAGCAGCCGTAGGGTACAAGAGACCCAGTACTTC.

This clonotype was detected ten times or more. The V gene is TRBV7-9, the J gene TRBJ1-2, with 7 bases fitting TRBD1. Germline V gene sequence: CDR1 SEHNR, CDR2 FQNEAQ (reference sequence). The junction had 10 bases not matched to a gene; V was cut back by 4 bases and J by 5 bases. The CDR3 has 15 amino acids. CDR3 bases: TGTGCCAGCAGCTCCACCGGGACAGCCATTTATGGCTACACCTTC. It codes for CASSSTGTAIYGYTF.

This clonotype was seen at least ten times. DNA of the CDR3: TGCAGTGCTATTCGGGGGGGCCACAATGAGCAGTTCTTC. Translating it yields CSAIRGGHNEQFF. The rearrangement links TRBV20-1 to TRBJ2-1; 8 positions agree with TRBD2. The ends lost 4 bases at V and 5 bases at J; junction bases unmatched: 4. Per germline, CDR1 DFQATT and CDR2 SNEGSKA (reference sequence). The CDR3 contains 13 residues.

There are a few counts of this clonotype. The chain couples TRBV7-6 to TRBJ2-7, with no clear D. In germline, CDR1 is SGHVS, CDR2 FNYEAQ. Trimming stripped 1 base from V and 2 bases from J, with 9 bases between. The CDR3 runs to 14 residues. The CDR3 DNA follows: TGTGCCAGCAGCTTAGAACCGGTACCCTACGAGCAGTACTTC. This encodes CASSLEPVPYEQYF.

This clonotype was observed at least ten times. The V gene is TRBV10-1, the J gene TRBJ2-3; no firm D call. The CDR3 totals 14 residues. The germline CDR1 and CDR2 sequences are WNHNN and SYGVQD (reference sequence). The V end lost 5 bases, the J end lost 0 bases, and 9 bases lay between the germline ends. CDR3 sequence: CASSNFWSTDTQYF. DNA of the CDR3: TGCGCCAGCAGTAACTTTTGGAGCACAGATACGCAGTATTTT.

This clonotype was picked up a small number of times. This rearrangement joins TRBV20-1 to TRBJ1-2, with TRBD1 as a possible D gene (6 bases). The CDR3 covers 14 residues. Between the trimmed V and J ends, which lost 1 base and 7 bases, there was a span of 16 bases. Per the germline V gene, CDR1 is DFQATT and CDR2 is SNEGSKA (reference sequence). CDR3: CSARVTSTGSGYTF. CDR3 nucleotide sequence: TGCAGTGCTAGAGTAACGTCCACAGGGAGTGGCTACACCTTC.

This clonotype was recorded many times. The chain couples TRBV29-1 to TRBJ2-7; 7 nucleotides agree with TRBD2. Germline V gene lookup returns CDR1 SQVTM and CDR2 ANQGSEA. V lost 4 bases, J lost 7 bases, and 10 bases stayed unmatched. CDR3 length equals 13 residues. The CDR3 coding sequence is TGCAGCGTTGCGGGGGGAGGGCCTAGGGAGCAGTACTTC. This codes for CSVAGGGPREQYF.

This clonotype has a count of ten or more. The rearrangement uses TRBV29-1 and TRBJ2-7; 7 bases are a match to TRBD1. CDR1 is SQVTM, CDR2 ANQGSEA, per germline. With 2 bases clipped from V and 2 bases from J, the junction kept 6 bases outside the gene matches. The CDR3 runs to 14 residues. The CDR3 DNA follows: TGCAGCGTTGAATTGGGACAGCGCCCCTACGAGCAGTACTTC. It translates to CSVELGQRPYEQYF.

Concerning this clonotype itself: One end of the junction does not line up with germline, which may come from a read error. V and J are TRBV3-1 and TRBJ2-1; 8 bases agree with TRBD1. This CDR3 has 16 amino acids. Germline V gene sequence: CDR1 LGHDT, CDR2 YNNKEL (reference sequence). CDR3 sequence: CASCQEEPQGAYEQFF. The CDR3 region has the DNA TGTGCCAGCTGCCAAGAAGAACCGCAGGGGGCCTACGAGCAGTTCTTC.

This clonotype came up many times. The genes are TRBV7-8 and TRBJ2-1; D is unclear. V lost 5 bases and J 0 bases, leaving 11 bases between the germline ends. Germline V lookup: CDR1 SGHVS, CDR2 FQNEAQ. CDR3 length equals 15 residues. The CDR3 sequence is CASSGKKSSYNEQFF. The DNA of the CDR3 is TGTGCCAGCAGCGGGAAGAAGAGCTCCTACAATGAGCAGTTCTTC.

The table lists this clonotype with many counts. The chain couples TRBV20-1 to TRBJ2-3; D is perhaps TRBD2 (6 bases). This CDR3 has 15 amino acids. Germline loops: CDR1 DFQATT, CDR2 SNEGSKA (reference sequence). V lost 6 bases and J 1 base, leaving 17 bases between the germline ends. DNA of the CDR3: TGCAGTGCCCCTAGGAGACTAGGAGGCACAGATACGCAGTATTTT. Its translation is CSAPRRLGGTDTQYF.

This chain connects TRBV6-6 to TRBJ1-2; D might be TRBD1 (6 bases). Germline CDR1 reads MNHNY; CDR2 reads SVGAGI (reference sequence). This CDR3 has 13 residues. The V gene lost 2 bases and the J gene lost 6 bases, with 10 bases spanning the gap. The CDR3 region has the DNA TGTGCCAGCAGTTACACCAGGACAGATGGCTACACCTTC. It specifies CASSYTRTDGYTF.

There are many counts of this clonotype. The CDR3: CATSDPGQGDQPQHF. CDR3 nucleotides: TGTGCCACCAGTGACCCAGGACAGGGCGATCAGCCCCAGCATTTT. The chain employs TRBV24-1 and TRBJ1-5; 8 bases map to TRBD1. With 4 bases clipped from V and 5 bases from J, the junction kept 6 bases outside the gene matches. This CDR3 has 15 residues. CDR1 KGHDR and CDR2 SFDVKD come from the germline V gene.

This clonotype has at least ten counts. The V call is TRBV6-2 or TRBV6-3, the J call TRBJ2-3; 11 nucleotides align to TRBD2. Germline values: CDR1 MNHEY, CDR2 SVGEGT. CDR3 length: 17 amino acids. V lost 4 bases and J lost 4; bases outside the gene matches: 10. The CDR3 sequence is CASSFLTSGTPPDTQYF. The DNA of the CDR3 is TGTGCCAGCAGTTTCCTGACTAGCGGGACTCCCCCAGATACGCAGTATTTT.

This clonotype appeared many times. V is TRBV28 and J is TRBJ1-1, with D maybe TRBD1 (6 bases). Trimming took 1 base from V and 8 from J, leaving 8 bases between them. Germline V gene lookup returns CDR1 MDHEN and CDR2 SYDVKM. The CDR3 has 12 amino acids. The CDR3 nucleotides are TGTGCCAGCAGTTTATTAGACAGGGAAGCTTTCTTT. Translating gives CASSLLDREAFF.

This clonotype has only a few counts. The rearrangement links TRBV11-2 to TRBJ2-1; TRBD1 aligns across 9 bases. The junction had 21 bases not matched to a gene; V was cut back by 6 bases and J by 0 bases. The CDR3 has 21 residues. The germline V gene has CDR1 SGHAT and CDR2 FQNNGV. The DNA of the CDR3 is TGTGCCAGCAGGGACATCACAGGGGGCAGGTCTAGCGGCGGCTCCTACAATGAGCAGTTCTTC. Amino acids: CASRDITGGRSSGGSYNEQFF.

This clonotype was seen only a few times. This chain joins TRBV20-1 and TRBJ1-1; 10 bases map to TRBD1. CDR3 size: 15 residues. The V segment lost 5 bases and the J segment 3 bases; nucleotides outside the gene matches: 9. Germline lookup yields CDR1 DFQATT and CDR2 SNEGSKA (reference sequence). Here the CDR3 DNA reads TGCAGTGCTCGTCCGACAGGGGGCTCGGACACTGAAGCTTTCTTT. It codes for CSARPTGGSDTEAFF.

This clonotype was observed a handful of times. The genes are TRBV20-1 and TRBJ1-4; 8 bases fit TRBD1. J lost 7 bases, V lost 6 bases, and 7 bases had no gene match. This CDR3 region has 13 residues. The germline V gene encodes CDR1 DFQATT and CDR2 SNEGSKA (reference sequence). CDR3 sequence (DNA): TGCAGTGCCCCAGGGGGCCGGGGTGAAAAACTGTTTTTT. Its translation: CSAPGGRGEKLFF.

This clonotype was counted ten times or more. The chain uses TRBV29-1 and TRBJ2-5; no definite D call. Trimming took off 3 bases at V and 5 bases at J, with 7 bases between the two ends. The CDR3 extends over 11 amino acids. CDR1 is SQVTM, CDR2 ANQGSEA, per germline. CDR3 sequence: CSVDGRETQYF. The CDR3 DNA follows: TGCAGCGTTGATGGTCGGGAGACCCAGTACTTC.

This clonotype was counted many times. V usage is TRBV6-5 and J usage is TRBJ1-5; maybe TRBD1 (6 bases). V shed 2 bases and J shed 0 bases, with 11 bases lying between them. Looked up from germline, CDR1 is MNHEY and CDR2 is SVGAGI. The CDR3 totals 16 residues. CDR3 DNA sequence: TGTGCCAGCAGTTACGGGACACCTTATAGCAATCAGCCCCAGCATTTT. It specifies CASSYGTPYSNQPQHF.

The chain carries TRBV28 and TRBJ2-3; TRBD2 matches 8 bases. This CDR3 region has 13 residues. The germline CDR1 and CDR2 sequences are MDHEN and SYDVKM. V shed 6 bases and J 6 bases; nucleotides not matched to a gene: 5. The CDR3 region is CASRGLGDDTQYF. DNA for the CDR3: TGTGCCAGCAGGGGACTAGGTGACGATACGCAGTATTTT.

This clonotype came up a few times. This chain links TRBV11-1 with TRBJ2-1; D possibly uses TRBD1 or TRBD2 (6 bases each). The V and J ends lost 1 base and 8 bases respectively, with 15 bases between them. The CDR3 has 15 residues. Germline V gives CDR1 SGHAT, CDR2 FQDESV (reference sequence). CDR3 region: CASSLEGGVGDEQFF. Here the CDR3 DNA reads TGTGCCAGCAGCTTAGAGGGGGGAGTGGGCGATGAGCAGTTCTTC.

This clonotype was seen a few times. This chain links TRBV20-1 with TRBJ2-7; D possibly corresponds to TRBD1 (6 bases). Germline CDR1 is DFQATT and CDR2 is SNEGSKA (reference sequence). The CDR3 loop spans 13 amino acids. V was cut by 6 bases and J by 6 bases, with 18 bases left in between. CDR3 sequence reads: CSANVLRDTEQYF. The CDR3 region has the DNA TGCAGTGCGAATGTTCTTCGGGACACCGAGCAGTACTTC.

This clonotype has more than one count but fewer than ten. V and J are TRBV20-1 and TRBJ1-5; no clear D. The ends were cut back, 3 bases at V and 3 bases at J, with 3 bases in the middle. Per germline, CDR1 DFQATT and CDR2 SNEGSKA (reference sequence). The CDR3 runs 11 residues. The CDR3 nucleotides are TGCAGTGCTAGGAACAATCAGCCCCAGCATTTT. As protein: CSARNNQPQHF.